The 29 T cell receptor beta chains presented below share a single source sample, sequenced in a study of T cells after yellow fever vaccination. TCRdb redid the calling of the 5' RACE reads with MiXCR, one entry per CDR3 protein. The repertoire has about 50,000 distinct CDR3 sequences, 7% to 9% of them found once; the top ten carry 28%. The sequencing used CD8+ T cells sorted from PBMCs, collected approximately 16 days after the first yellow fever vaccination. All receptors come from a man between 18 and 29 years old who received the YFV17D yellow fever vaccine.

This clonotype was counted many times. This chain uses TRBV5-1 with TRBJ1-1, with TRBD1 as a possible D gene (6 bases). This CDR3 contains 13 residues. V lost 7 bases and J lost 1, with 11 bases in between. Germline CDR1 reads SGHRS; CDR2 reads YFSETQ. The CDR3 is CASAETGNTEAFF. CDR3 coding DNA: TGCGCCAGCGCTGAGACAGGGAACACTGAAGCTTTCTTT.

CDR3: CASSLTTGTSGGYTF. The CDR3 coding sequence is TGTGCCAGCAGCTTGACCACAGGGACCTCGGGAGGCTACACCTTC. The gene calls are TRBV5-4 and TRBJ1-2, with D possibly matching TRBD1 (6 bases). This CDR3 spans 15 amino acids. Germline CDR1 reads SGHNT; CDR2 reads YYREEE (reference sequence). V shed 1 base and J shed 8 bases, with 18 bases lying between them.

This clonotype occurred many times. The CDR3 nucleotides read TGCGCCAGCAGCCAAGTCGTGGCTAGCGGGGGCCGGGATGAGCAGTTCTTC. Protein sequence: CASSQVVASGGRDEQFF. This rearrangement joins TRBV4-3 to TRBJ2-1; TRBD2 aligns across 10 bases. With V trimmed by 1 base and J by 8 bases, 11 bases remained unmatched. CDR3 length equals 17 residues. Germline lookup yields CDR1 LGHNA and CDR2 YSLEER.

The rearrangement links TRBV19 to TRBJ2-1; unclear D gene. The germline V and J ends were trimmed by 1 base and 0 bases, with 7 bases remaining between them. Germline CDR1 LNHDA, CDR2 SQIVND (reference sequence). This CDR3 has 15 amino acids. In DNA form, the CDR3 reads TGTGCCAGTAGTATAGGGTGGAGCTCCTACAATGAGCAGTTCTTC. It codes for CASSIGWSSYNEQFF. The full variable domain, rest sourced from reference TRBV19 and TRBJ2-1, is DGGITQSPKYLFRKEGQNVTLSCEQNLNHDAMYWYRQDPGQGLRLIYYSQIVNDFQKGDIAEGYSVSREKKESFPLTVTSAQKNPTAFYLCASSIGWSSYNEQFFGPGTRLTVL.

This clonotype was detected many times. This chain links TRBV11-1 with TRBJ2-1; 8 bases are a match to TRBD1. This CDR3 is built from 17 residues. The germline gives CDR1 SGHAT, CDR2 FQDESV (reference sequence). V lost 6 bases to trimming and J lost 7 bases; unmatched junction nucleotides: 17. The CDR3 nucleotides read TGTGCCAGCAGTTTTTCAGGGGGCAGAGTCTTTCAAAATGAGCAGTTCTTC. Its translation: CASSFSGGRVFQNEQFF.

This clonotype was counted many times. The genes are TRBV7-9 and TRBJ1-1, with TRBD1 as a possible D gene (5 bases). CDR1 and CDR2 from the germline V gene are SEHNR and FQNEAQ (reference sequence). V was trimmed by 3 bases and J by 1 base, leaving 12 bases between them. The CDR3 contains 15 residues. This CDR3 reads CASSFPAGRNTEAFF. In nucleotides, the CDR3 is TGTGCCAGCAGCTTTCCCGCAGGGAGGAACACTGAAGCTTTCTTT.

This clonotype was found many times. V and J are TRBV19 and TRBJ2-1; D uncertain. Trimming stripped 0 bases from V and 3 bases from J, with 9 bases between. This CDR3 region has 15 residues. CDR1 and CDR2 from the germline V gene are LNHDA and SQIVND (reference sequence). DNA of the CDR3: TGTGCCAGTAGTATAGATCAGTCAATCTACAATGAGCAGTTCTTC. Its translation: CASSIDQSIYNEQFF. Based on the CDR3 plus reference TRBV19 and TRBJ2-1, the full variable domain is DGGITQSPKYLFRKEGQNVTLSCEQNLNHDAMYWYRQDPGQGLRLIYYSQIVNDFQKGDIAEGYSVSREKKESFPLTVTSAQKNPTAFYLCASSIDQSIYNEQFFGPGTRLTVL.

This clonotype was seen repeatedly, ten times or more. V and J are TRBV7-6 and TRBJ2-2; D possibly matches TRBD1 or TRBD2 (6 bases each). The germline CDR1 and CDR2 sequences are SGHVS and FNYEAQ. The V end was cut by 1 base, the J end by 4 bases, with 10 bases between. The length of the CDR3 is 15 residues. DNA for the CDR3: TGTGCCAGCAGCTTAGGGCCGGGGGCCACCGGGGAGCTGTTTTTT. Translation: CASSLGPGATGELFF.

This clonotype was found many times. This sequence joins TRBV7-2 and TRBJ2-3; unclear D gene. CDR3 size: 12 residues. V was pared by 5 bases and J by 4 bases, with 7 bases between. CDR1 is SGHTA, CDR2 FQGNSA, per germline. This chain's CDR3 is CASSIGADTQYF. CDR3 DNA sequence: TGTGCCAGCAGCATCGGAGCAGATACGCAGTATTTT.

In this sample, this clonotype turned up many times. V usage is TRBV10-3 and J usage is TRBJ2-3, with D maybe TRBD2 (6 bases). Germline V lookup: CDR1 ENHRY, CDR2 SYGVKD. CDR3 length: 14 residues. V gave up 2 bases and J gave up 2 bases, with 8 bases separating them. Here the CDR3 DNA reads TGTGCCATCAGTGAGCCGGGAGACACAGATACGCAGTATTTT. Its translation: CAISEPGDTDTQYF.

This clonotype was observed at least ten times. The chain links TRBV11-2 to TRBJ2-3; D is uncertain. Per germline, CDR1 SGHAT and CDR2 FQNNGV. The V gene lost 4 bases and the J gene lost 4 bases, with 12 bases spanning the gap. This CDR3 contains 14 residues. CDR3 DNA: TGTGCCAGCAGCTCCTATCCGCCTCCAGATACGCAGTATTTT. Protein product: CASSSYPPPDTQYF.

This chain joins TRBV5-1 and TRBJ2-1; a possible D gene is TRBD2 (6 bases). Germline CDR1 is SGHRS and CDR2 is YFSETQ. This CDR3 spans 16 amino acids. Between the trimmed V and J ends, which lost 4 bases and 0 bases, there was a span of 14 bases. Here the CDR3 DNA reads TGCGCCAGCAGCCCACAGCGGGTCGGCTCCTACAATGAGCAGTTCTTC. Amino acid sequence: CASSPQRVGSYNEQFF. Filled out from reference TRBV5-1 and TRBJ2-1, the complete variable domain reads KAGVTQTPRYLIKTRGQQVTLSCSPISGHRSVSWYQQTPGQGLQFLFEYFSETQRNKGNFPGRFSGRQFSNSRSEMNVSTLELGDSALYLCASSPQRVGSYNEQFFGPGTRLTVL.

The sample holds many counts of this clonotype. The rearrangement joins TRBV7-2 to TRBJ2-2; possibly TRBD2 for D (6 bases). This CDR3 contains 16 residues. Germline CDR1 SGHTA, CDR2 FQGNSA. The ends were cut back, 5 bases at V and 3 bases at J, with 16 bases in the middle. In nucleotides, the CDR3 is TGTGCCAGCAGCCTCCGGGCCCCGGGAGACACCGGGGAGCTGTTTTTT. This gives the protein CASSLRAPGDTGELFF.

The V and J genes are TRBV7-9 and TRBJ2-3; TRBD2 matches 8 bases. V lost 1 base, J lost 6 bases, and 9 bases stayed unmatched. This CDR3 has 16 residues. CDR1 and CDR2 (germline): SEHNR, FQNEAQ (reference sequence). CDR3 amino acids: CASSLVGAGVGDTQYF. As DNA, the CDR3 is TGTGCCAGCAGCTTAGTTGGAGCGGGGGTAGGGGATACGCAGTATTTT.

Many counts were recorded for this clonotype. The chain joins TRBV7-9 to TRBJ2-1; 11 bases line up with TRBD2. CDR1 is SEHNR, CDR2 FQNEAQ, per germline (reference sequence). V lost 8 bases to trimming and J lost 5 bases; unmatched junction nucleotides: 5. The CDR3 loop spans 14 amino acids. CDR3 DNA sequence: TGTGCCAGCCCTGGGACTAGCGGAGACAATGAGCAGTTCTTC. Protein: CASPGTSGDNEQFF.

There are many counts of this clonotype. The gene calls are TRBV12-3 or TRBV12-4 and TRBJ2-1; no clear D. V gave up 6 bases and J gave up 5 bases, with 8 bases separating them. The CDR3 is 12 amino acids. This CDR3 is CASSPKNNEQFF. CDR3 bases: TGTGCCAGCAGCCCAAAGAACAATGAGCAGTTCTTC.

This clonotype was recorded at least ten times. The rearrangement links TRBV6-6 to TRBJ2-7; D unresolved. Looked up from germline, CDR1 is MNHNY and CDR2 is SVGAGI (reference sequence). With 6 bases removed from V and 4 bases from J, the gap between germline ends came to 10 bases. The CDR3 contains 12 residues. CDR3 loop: CASSFTIYEQYF. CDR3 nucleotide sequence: TGTGCCAGCAGCTTTACAATTTACGAGCAGTACTTC.

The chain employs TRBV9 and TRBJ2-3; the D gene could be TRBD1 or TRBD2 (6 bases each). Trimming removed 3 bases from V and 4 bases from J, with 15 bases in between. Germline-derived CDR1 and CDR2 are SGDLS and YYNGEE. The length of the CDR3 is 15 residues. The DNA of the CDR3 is TGTGCCAGCAGCGCCTCGGGGGCCCCCCCAGATACGCAGTATTTT. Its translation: CASSASGAPPDTQYF.

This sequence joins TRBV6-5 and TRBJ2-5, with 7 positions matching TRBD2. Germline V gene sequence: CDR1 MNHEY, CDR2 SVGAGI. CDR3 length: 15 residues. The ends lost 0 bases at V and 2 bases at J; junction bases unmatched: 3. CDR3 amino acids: CASSYSGLRQETQYF. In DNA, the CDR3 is TGTGCCAGCAGTTACTCGGGACTACGACAAGAGACCCAGTACTTC.

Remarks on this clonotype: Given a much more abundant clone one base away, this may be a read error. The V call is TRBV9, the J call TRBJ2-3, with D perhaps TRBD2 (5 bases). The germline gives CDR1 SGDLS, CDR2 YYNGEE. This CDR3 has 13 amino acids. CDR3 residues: CAGSQDGGDTQYF. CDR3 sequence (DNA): TGTGCCGGCAGCCAGGACGGAGGAGATACGCAGTATTTT.

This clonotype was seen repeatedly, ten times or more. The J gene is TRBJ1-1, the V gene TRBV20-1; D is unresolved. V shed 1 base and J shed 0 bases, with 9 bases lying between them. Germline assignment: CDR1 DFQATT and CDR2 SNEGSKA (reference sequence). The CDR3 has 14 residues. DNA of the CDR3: TGCAGTGCTAGAGTTTTGGGTTTGAACACTGAAGCTTTCTTT. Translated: CSARVLGLNTEAFF.

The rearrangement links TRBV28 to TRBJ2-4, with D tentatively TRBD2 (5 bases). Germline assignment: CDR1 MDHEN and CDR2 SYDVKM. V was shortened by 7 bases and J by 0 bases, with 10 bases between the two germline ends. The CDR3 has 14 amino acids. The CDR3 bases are TGTGCCAGCATCGGGGAGTTAGCCAAAAACATTCAGTACTTC. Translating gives CASIGELAKNIQYF.

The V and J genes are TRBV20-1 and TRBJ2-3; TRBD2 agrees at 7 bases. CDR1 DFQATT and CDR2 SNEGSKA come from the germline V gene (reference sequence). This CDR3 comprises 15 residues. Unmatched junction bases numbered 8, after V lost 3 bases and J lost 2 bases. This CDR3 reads CSASKASGLTDTQYF. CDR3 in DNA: TGCAGTGCTAGTAAGGCTAGCGGACTCACAGATACGCAGTATTTT.

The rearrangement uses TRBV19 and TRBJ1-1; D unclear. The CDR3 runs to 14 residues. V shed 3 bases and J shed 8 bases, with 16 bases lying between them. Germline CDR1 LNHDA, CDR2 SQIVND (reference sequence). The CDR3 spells CASSMSLGFWEAFF. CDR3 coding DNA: TGTGCCAGTAGTATGTCCCTGGGGTTTTGGGAAGCTTTCTTT.

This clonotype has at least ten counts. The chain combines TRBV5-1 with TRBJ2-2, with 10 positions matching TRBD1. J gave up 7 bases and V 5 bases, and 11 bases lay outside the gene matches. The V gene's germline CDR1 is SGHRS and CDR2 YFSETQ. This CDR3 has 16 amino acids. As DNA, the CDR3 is TGCGCCAGCAGGACCTCGGACAGGGGGTCGCTCGGGGAGCTGTTTTTT. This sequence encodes CASRTSDRGSLGELFF.

The CDR3 coding sequence is TGTGCCAGCAGCTTATCGGGGAACAGGGGCAATCAGCCCCAGCATTTT. As protein: CASSLSGNRGNQPQHF. The V gene is TRBV5-5, the J gene TRBJ1-5, with D possibly TRBD1 on 6 matching bases. CDR1 is SGHKS and CDR2 is YYEKEE in the germline V gene (reference sequence). The ends were cut back, 2 bases at V and 2 bases at J, with 14 bases in the middle. The CDR3 loop spans 16 amino acids.

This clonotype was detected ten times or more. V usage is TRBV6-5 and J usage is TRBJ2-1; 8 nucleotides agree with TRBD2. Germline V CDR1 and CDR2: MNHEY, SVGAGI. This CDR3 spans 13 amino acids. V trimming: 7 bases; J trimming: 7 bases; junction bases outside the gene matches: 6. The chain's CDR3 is CASTTGLANEQFF. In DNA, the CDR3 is TGTGCCAGCACAACCGGACTAGCAAATGAGCAGTTCTTC.

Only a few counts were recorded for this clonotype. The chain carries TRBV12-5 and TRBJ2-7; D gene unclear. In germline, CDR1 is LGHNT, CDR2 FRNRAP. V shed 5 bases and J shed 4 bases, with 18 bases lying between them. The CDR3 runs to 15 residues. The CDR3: CASGKQDVPSYEQYF. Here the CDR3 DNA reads TGTGCTAGTGGTAAGCAGGATGTCCCTTCGTACGAGCAGTACTTC.

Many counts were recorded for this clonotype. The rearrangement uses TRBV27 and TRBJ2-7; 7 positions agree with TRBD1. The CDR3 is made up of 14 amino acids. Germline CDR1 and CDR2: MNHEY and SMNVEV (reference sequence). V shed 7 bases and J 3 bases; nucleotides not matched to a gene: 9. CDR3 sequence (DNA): TGTGCCAGCAAGGGCCAGGGGGACCTCTACGAGCAGTACGTC. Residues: CASKGQGDLYEQYV.